This entry concerns a single T cell receptor (beta chain). Its antigen is currently unknown. This CDR3 region has 15 residues. The V gene's germline CDR1 is SGHRS and CDR2 YFSETQ. The V segment lost 4 bases and the J segment 3 bases; nucleotides outside the gene matches: 3. PCR employed 60 Vbeta and 13 Jbeta primers. Under the authors' procedure: Later, an analysis found about 80 million unique TCR beta chains, and about 10 million of these were shared. Sequencing was performed with immunoSEQ multiplex PCR; in TCRdb, only in-frame clones are kept and a portion is missing. For V, J and clone size, that table is used; D and trimming come from the DNA. Among roughly 130,000 clones listed, 73% were seen once. These data belong to a study of cytomegalovirus exposure and HLA in healthy donors. Findings of the study overall: There were a few CMV-associated chains whose specificity for CMV antigens was confirmed in vitro. Association with HLA alleles at 0.05 false discovery rate was found for 16,951 TCR beta sequences in a later analysis. A list of about 160 TCR beta chains associated with cytomegalovirus was given.

V is TRBV5-1 and J is TRBJ2-4; TRBD2 matches 11 bases. The source material was PBMCs. This clonotype was obtained from a woman aged 40 to 55 in good health and CMV-seropositive. The CDR3 is CASSPLAGVKNIQYF. CDR3 nucleotides: TGCGCCAGCAGCCCACTAGCGGGGGTCAAAAACATTCAGTACTTC.